The entry that follows covers one TCR beta chain sequence. This record comes from a study of blood T cell repertoires in COVID-19. The germline gives CDR1 MDHEN, CDR2 SYDVKM. Between the trimmed V and J ends, which lost 6 bases and 8 bases, there was a span of 16 bases. The CDR3 has 13 amino acids. Here immunoSEQ multiplex PCR was the method, and the copy in TCRdb shows in-frame clones only, minus some. The table has 150,000 to 250,000 clones, about 80% seen once. Material for sequencing was PBMCs or T cells enriched from blood (not recorded which). The sequence derives from a man aged 40-55 years who had recovered from COVID-19. The chain uses TRBV28 and TRBJ1-1; D call uncertain. The DNA for the CDR3 is TGTGCCAGCAGACACCCAACCTCTGAAGAAGCTTTCTTT. Translating gives CASRHPTSEEAFF.